This T cell receptor beta chain was obtained from a study of shared clonotypes between healthy human individuals (dated by TCRdb to the early 2020s). Background on the whole study: The cohort comprised two women and a few men aged 18 to 49 years. For each donor, CD4 naive and CD4 memory were each given three plates, CD8 naive was given two plates, and CD8 memory was given one plate. To estimate repertoire size and how much clonotypes are shared between individuals, the study performed deep sequencing of blood TCR repertoires from about five healthy adults. To increase sequencing depth and limit assay-specific biases, TCR repertoire library preparation and sequencing were carried out by different laboratories using diverse techniques. Each donor's leukapheresis produced roughly between roughly 0.9 and 9 billion PBMCs. The paper's findings and limits, for the study overall: Because the study included only a small number of donors, the genetic and exposure-history diversity represented was limited. Rarefaction of sorted-subset datasets indicated incomplete sequencing despite the large sequencing depth. Pairwise subsampling led to the expectation that sequencing depth would affect the degree of clonotype sharing among donors. Sampling was restricted to blood, and TCR repertoires in tissue are likely to differ from TCR repertoires in blood. When a few donors were compared, the shared fraction of clonotypes was roughly 5% for naive CD4, about 4% for naive CD8, more than 2% for memory CD4, and roughly 0.43% for memory CD8. Compared with non-shared clonotypes, the clonotypes found in all four sorted-subset donors had higher generation probabilities. Larger estimated clonotype richness was generally found for naive subsets than for memory subsets.

Only a few counts were recorded for this clone. Its antigen is still unknown. No much larger clone is present one base from it, and per-base qualities are unavailable. Healthy HIV-negative adults with no recently reported acute infections or vaccinations were included as donors. Every donor was a Caucasian adult living in Nashville, Tennessee, USA. CD4+ T cells were enriched by magnetic negative selection; naive cells were then positively selected on CD45RA, and the negative fraction formed the memory subset. Blood was collected by leukapheresis, and PBMCs were isolated by Ficoll-Histopaque density gradient centrifugation and then cryopreserved in liquid nitrogen vapor phase. Purity and quantity of every magnetically sorted T cell population were checked by analytical flow cytometry. From each sorted fraction, genomic DNA was isolated and quantified by UV absorbance on a Nanodrop 2000c. The CDR3 measures 20 amino acids from cysteine to phenylalanine. Just the 60-base CDR3 DNA is kept, in frame starting at base 1. Looking up the germline V gene yields CDR1 SGHRS and CDR2 YFSETQ. Germline trimming: 3 bases from V, 0 bases from J; junction bases outside gene matches: 14.

TCR CDR3 regions were amplified from genomic DNA by multiplex PCR using the deep immunoSEQ assay. Genomic DNA extracted from each cell subset was distributed evenly over all wells of several immunoSEQ 96-well plates, and each plate served as one replicate. For sorted subsets, each replicate PCR was loaded with roughly 190 ng genomic DNA, equivalent to 30,000 to 35,000 T cell genomes. Purified libraries were quantified with a Qubit 3.0 fluorometer, sized on a Bioanalyzer 2100, and re-quantified with the KAPA Library Quantification kit. Every immunoSEQ 96-well plate was sequenced on a dedicated single-read 150-cycle Illumina NextSeq 550 flow cell. Turning to the authors' computational methods: The immunoSEQ output contained only junctional sequences without quality scores, so filtering could not match that applied to full-length reads. To assign V/J genes and CDR3, sequences were annotated against IMGT germline references using PyIR, a Python wrapper for IgBLAST v1.9. Reads with weak V/J assignments (E-value above 1e-6), missing CDR3, stop codons, out-of-frame junctions, or ambiguous translated residues were removed. V3J clonotypes were defined as sequences sharing an identical inferred V gene, J gene, and CDR3 amino acid sequence. The percentage overlap between two repertoires was calculated by dividing the number of shared unique clonotypes by the size of the smaller repertoire. Repertoire richness was assessed with RTK rarefaction, the Chao1 estimator, and Recon v2.1 estimates of unobserved clonotypes. For all TCRbeta clonotypes obtained by the gDNA method from four donors, generation probabilities were computed with OLGA. Sourced from immuneACCESS, this table was stored by TCRdb with only in-frame sequences that have V and J called. A share of the clones is absent; for the studies checked, an unresolved V gene accounts for under half, and the remainder has no known explanation. V and J calls and clone size are given by that table; D and trimming were obtained from the DNA. The sample table shows more than 1.2 million clones, and approximately 98.5% are seen once. Together, the top ten hold 0.36% of the sample.

The sample was naive CD4+ T cells sorted from blood. Per the publication, the cell subset or site label means: CD45RA+ positively selected. This sequence originates from a young man in good health. The V gene is TRBV5-1 and the J gene is TRBJ2-4, with 11 junctional bases fitting TRBD2. At the DNA level, the sequence is TGCGCCAGCAGCTCCGAAGCCTTAGCGGGAGGGCCCGGAGCCAAAAACATTCAGTACTTC. Its amino acids are CASSSEALAGGPGAKNIQYF. Joined to the reference TRBV5-1 and TRBJ2-4 proteins, this CDR3 gives the full variable domain: KAGVTQTPRYLIKTRGQQVTLSCSPISGHRSVSWYQQTPGQGLQFLFEYFSETQRNKGNFPGRFSGRQFSNSRSEMNVSTLELGDSALYLCASSSEALAGGPGAKNIQYFGAGTRLSVL.